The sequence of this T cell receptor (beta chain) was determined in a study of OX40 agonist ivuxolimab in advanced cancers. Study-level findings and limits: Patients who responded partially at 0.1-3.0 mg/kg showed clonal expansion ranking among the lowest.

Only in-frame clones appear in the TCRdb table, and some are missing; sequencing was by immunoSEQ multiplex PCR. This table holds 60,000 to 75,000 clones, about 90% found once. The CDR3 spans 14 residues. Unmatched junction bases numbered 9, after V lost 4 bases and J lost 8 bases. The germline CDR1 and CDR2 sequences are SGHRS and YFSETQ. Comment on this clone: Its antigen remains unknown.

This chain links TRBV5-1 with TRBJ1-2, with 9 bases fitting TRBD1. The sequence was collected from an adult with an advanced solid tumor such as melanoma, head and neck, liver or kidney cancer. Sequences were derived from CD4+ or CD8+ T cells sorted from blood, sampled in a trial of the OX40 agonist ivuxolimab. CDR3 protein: CASSQGRTGVGYTF. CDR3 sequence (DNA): TGCGCCAGCAGCCAAGGACGGACAGGGGTAGGCTACACCTTC.